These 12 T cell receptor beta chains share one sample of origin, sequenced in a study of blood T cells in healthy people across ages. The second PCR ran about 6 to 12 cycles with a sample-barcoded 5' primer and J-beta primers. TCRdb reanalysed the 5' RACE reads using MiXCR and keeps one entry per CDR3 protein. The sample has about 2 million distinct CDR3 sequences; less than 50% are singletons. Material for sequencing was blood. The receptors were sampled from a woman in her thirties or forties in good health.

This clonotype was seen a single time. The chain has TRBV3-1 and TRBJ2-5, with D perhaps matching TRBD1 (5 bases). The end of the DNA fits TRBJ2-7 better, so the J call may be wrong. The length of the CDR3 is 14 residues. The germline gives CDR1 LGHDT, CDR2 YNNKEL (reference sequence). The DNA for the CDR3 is TGTGCCAGCAGCCAAGAAAAAGGGGTGGGCGAGCAGTACTTC. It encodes CASSQEKGVGEQYF.

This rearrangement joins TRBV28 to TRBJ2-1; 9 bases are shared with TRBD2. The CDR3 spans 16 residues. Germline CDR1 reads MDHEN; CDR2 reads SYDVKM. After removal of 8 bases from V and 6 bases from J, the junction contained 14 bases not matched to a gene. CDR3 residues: CASGLPTAGGPNEQFF. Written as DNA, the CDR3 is TGTGCCAGCGGCCTGCCCACCGCGGGGGGGCCCAATGAGCAGTTCTTC.

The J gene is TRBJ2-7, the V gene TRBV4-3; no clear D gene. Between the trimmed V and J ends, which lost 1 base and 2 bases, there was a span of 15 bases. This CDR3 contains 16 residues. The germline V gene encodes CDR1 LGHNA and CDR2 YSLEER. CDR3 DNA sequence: TGCGCCAGCAGCCAAGGACCGCCAGCGACTCCCTACGAGCAGTACTTC. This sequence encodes CASSQGPPATPYEQYF.

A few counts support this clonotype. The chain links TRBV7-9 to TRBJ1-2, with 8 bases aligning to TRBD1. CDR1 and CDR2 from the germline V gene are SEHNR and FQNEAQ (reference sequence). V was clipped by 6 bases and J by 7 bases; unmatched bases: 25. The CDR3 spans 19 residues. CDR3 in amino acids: CASRGHAQGAEKGSSGYTF. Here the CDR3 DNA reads TGTGCCAGCAGGGGACACGCCCAGGGGGCGGAAAAAGGATCGAGTGGCTACACCTTC.

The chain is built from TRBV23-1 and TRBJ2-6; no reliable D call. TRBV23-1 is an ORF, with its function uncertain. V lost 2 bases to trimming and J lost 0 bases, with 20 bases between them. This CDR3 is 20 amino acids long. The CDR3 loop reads CASSQIRWFVLSSGANVLTF. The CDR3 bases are TGCGCCAGCAGTCAAATAAGGTGGTTCGTTCTTAGCTCTGGGGCCAACGTCCTGACTTTC.

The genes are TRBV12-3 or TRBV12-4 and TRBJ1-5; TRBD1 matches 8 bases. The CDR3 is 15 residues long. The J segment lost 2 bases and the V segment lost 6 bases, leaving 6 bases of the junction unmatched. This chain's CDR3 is CASRPTGDGNQPQHF. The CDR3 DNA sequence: TGTGCCAGCAGGCCGACAGGGGACGGCAATCAGCCCCAGCATTTT.

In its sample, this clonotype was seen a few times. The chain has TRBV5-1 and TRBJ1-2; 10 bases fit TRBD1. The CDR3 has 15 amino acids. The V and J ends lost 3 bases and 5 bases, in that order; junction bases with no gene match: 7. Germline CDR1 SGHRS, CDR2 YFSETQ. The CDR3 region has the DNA TGCGCCAGCAGCTGGACAGGACAGGGGGAGTATGGCTACACCTTC. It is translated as CASSWTGQGEYGYTF.

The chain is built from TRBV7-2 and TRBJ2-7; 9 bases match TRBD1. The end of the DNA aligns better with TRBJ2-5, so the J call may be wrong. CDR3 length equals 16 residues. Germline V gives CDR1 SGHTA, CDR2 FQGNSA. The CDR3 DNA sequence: TGTGCCAGCAGCTTAGGGGGGACAGGGCTTCAAGAGACCCAGTACTTC. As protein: CASSLGGTGLQETQYF.

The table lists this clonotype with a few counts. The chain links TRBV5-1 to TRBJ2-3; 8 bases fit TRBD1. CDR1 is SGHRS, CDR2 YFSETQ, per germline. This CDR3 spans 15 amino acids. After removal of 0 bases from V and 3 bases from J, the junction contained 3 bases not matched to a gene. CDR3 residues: CASSLDGDRTDTQYF. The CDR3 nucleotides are TGCGCCAGCAGCTTGGACGGGGACAGGACAGATACGCAGTATTTT.

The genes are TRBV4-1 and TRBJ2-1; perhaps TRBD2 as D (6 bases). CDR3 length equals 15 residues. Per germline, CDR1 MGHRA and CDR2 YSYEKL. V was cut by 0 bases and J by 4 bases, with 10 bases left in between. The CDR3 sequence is CASSQDQDYYNEQFF. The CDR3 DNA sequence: TGCGCCAGCAGCCAAGATCAGGACTATTACAATGAGCAGTTCTTC.

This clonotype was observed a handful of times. The CDR3 sequence: CASSWTAYNEQYF. DNA for the CDR3: TGTGCCAGCAGCTGGACTGCCTACAATGAGCAGTACTTC. The rearrangement links TRBV5-6 to TRBJ2-5, with D perhaps matching TRBD2 (5 bases). V lost 3 bases and J 11 bases, leaving 17 bases between the germline ends. This CDR3 is 13 amino acids long. CDR1 is SGHDT, CDR2 YYEEEE, per germline.

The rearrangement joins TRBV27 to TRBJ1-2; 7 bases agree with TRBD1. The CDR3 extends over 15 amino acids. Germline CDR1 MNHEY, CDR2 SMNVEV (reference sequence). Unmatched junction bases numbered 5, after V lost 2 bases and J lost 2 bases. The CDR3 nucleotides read TGTGCCAGCAGTTTAACGACAGGGCGGAACTATGGCTACACCTTC. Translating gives CASSLTTGRNYGYTF.